The present T cell receptor beta chain was sequenced within a study of beta chain features in type 1 diabetes. Donors underwent one heparinised blood draw, 100 to 150 mL on average. Germline CDR1 and CDR2: MNHNS and SASEGT. The length of the CDR3 is 13 residues. Trimming took 8 bases from V and 0 from J, leaving 8 bases between them. Isolated RNA was reverse transcribed in full, so expressed TCRB transcripts were sequenced. Generated by immunoSEQ multiplex PCR, the TCRdb table keeps only in-frame clones and is missing some. This sample carries around 400,000 clones, around 15% of them seen once, and the ten largest clones take about 0.018%.

This clonotype originated in a young woman in good health. The chain joins TRBV6-1 to TRBJ2-1, with D maybe TRBD1 (6 bases). Sequences were obtained from naive CD4+ T cells from blood. The CDR3 loop is CASQGSSYNEQFF. Here the CDR3 DNA reads TGTGCCAGCCAGGGGAGCTCCTACAATGAGCAGTTCTTC.